Listed below are T cell receptor beta chains from one sample, sequenced in a study of cytomegalovirus exposure and HLA in healthy donors. Only in-frame clones appear in the TCRdb table, and some are missing; sequencing was by immunoSEQ multiplex PCR. The table has about 130,000 clones, approximately 90% seen once. Sequenced: PBMCs. Receptors originate from a woman in her 30s in good health and CMV-seropositive. Both conserved end residues are part of each CDR3. Each record gives: V gene, D gene, J gene, clone size, CDR3 DNA, CDR3 protein. D genes are given only for firm matches. Part of the rows lack a size; the others show once, few, many or a class for expanded clones.

>TRBV27|TRBD2|TRBJ2-7|.
TGTGCCAGCAGTCCAACCTCACTAGCGGGAACGTACGAGCAGTACTTC
CASSPTSLAGTYEQYF
>TRBV28|.|TRBJ1-3|once
TGTGCCAGCAGTTCACGGGACATCTCTGGAAACACCATATATTTT
CASSSRDISGNTIYF
>TRBV7-3|TRBD1|TRBJ2-5|.
TGTGCCAGCAGCTTAACCGGACAGGTTGGAGAGACCCAGTACTTC
CASSLTGQVGETQYF
>TRBV2|.|TRBJ2-5|.
TGTGCCAGCAGTGAACAGGGATCCCTCCCCGGAGAGACCCAGTACTTC
CASSEQGSLPGETQYF
>TRBV7-2|.|TRBJ2-7|.
TGTGCCAGCAGCGTAACCTACGAGCAGTACTTC
CASSVTYEQYF
>TRBV5-1|TRBD1|TRBJ2-2|.
TGCGCCAGCAGCCGCTCGGGACAGGGGGCCACCGGGGAGCTGTTTTTT
CASSRSGQGATGELFF
>TRBV29-1|TRBD1|TRBJ2-5|.
TGCAGCGTTGAGGGCTATAGGGACAGACAAGAGACCCAGTACTTC
CSVEGYRDRQETQYF
>TRBV5-1|.|TRBJ2-2|.
TGCGCCAGCAGCTTTACCAGGGCCACCGGGGAGCTGTTTTTT
CASSFTRATGELFF
>TRBV15|TRBD2|TRBJ2-2|.
TGTGCCACCAGCAGAGATCAGTCTAGCGGGATGGTAACCGGGGAGCTGTTTTTT
CATSRDQSSGMVTGELFF
>TRBV6-5|.|TRBJ1-2|.
TGTGCCAGCAGTTACCGGCAGGGAACGCAGGGCTACACCTTC
CASSYRQGTQGYTF
>TRBV10-3|TRBD1|TRBJ1-1|.
TGTGCCATCAGACCGAGACAGGGACAAAGGTGGACTGAAGCTTTCTTT
CAIRPRQGQRWTEAFF
>TRBV6-5|.|TRBJ1-2|few
TGTGCCAGCAGAAAAAACCAGGGTCTTTACTATGGCTACACCTTC
CASRKNQGLYYGYTF
>TRBV5-1|TRBD2|TRBJ2-7|.
TGCGCCAGCAGCCCTAGCGGGCCTTCCTACGAGCAGTACTTC
CASSPSGPSYEQYF
>TRBV5-4|.|TRBJ2-7|.
TGTGCCAGCAGCTTGCGGGGCTACGAGCAGTACTTC
CASSLRGYEQYF
>TRBV2|TRBD1|TRBJ2-7|.
TGTGCCAGCAGTTTGAACAGGGGGAACTCCTACGAGCAGTACTTC
CASSLNRGNSYEQYF
>TRBV6-1|TRBD2|TRBJ2-7|.
TGTGCCAGCAGTGGGGGGGGACTAGCGATAACCTACGAGCAGTACTTC
CASSGGGLAITYEQYF
>TRBV9|.|TRBJ2-1|.
TGTGCCAGCGGAGGAAATGAGCAGTTCTTC
CASGGNEQFF
>TRBV10-3|TRBD1|TRBJ2-7|.
TGTGCCATCAGTGAGAGACAGGGGGTCGACGAGCAGTACTTC
CAISERQGVDEQYF
>TRBV10-2|TRBD1|TRBJ1-2|.
TGCGCCAGCAGTTCGGACAGGGCGGGCCGGAGCTATGGCTACACCTTC
CASSSDRAGRSYGYTF
>TRBV5-4|TRBD2|TRBJ2-7|.
TGTGCCAGCAGCTTGGCCCTCTCTAGCGGGAGGAAGCTCGAGCAGTACTTC
CASSLALSSGRKLEQYF
>TRBV10-2|.|TRBJ1-4|.
TGCGCCTCCAGAGGATCGGCAACTAATGAAAAACTGTTTTTT
CASRGSATNEKLFF
>TRBV5-1|TRBD1|TRBJ2-5|once
TGCGCCAGCAGCTGGGACAGTAAAGAGACCCAGTACTTC
CASSWDSKETQYF
>TRBV19|.|TRBJ1-2|once
TGTGCCAGTAGTCTCTCGAACACCGCTAACTATGGCTACACCTTC
CASSLSNTANYGYTF
>TRBV29-1|.|TRBJ2-5|.
TGCAGCGTTGCGTATGGGGGCGAGACCCAGTACTTC
CSVAYGGETQYF
>TRBV5-6|TRBD1|TRBJ1-1|.
TGTGCCAGCAGCTGGATGGACAGGGCGGGTGAAGCTTTCTTT
CASSWMDRAGEAFF
>TRBV6-1|TRBD1|TRBJ2-7|few
TGTGCCAGCAGTGCGGGACAGGGGGGTCACGAGCAGTACTTC
CASSAGQGGHEQYF
>TRBV6-6|TRBD2|TRBJ2-2|few
TGTGCCAGCAGTCGACGGACTAGCGCGAACACCGGGGAGCTGTTTTTT
CASSRRTSANTGELFF
>TRBV2|TRBD1|TRBJ1-1|once
TGTACCAGCAGGGGGGACAGGGATTTTCCTGAAGCTTTCTTT
CTSRGDRDFPEAFF
>TRBV5-1|TRBD1|TRBJ1-1|.
TGCGCCAGCAGCCGGACAGGGAAGAACACTGAAGCTTTCTTT
CASSRTGKNTEAFF
>TRBV28|.|TRBJ2-7|.
TGTGCCAGCAGCGCAGGGGCCCACGAGCAGTACTTC
CASSAGAHEQYF
>TRBV6-5|.|TRBJ1-2|few
TGTGCCAGCAGTCGGAGACAGGAAGACTATGGCTACACCTTC
CASSRRQEDYGYTF
>TRBV28|TRBD1|TRBJ1-2|.
TGTGCCAGCAGTCCCGGGACAGGGCCAACGGTTAAAGGCTACACCTTC
CASSPGTGPTVKGYTF
>TRBV7-8|.|TRBJ2-7|.
TGTGCCAGCAGCTTAGCCCCAGGGCTCGAGCAGTACTTC
CASSLAPGLEQYF
>TRBV28|.|TRBJ1-2|.
TGTGCCAGCAGAAAGACTCCGAGCAACTATGGCTACACCTTC
CASRKTPSNYGYTF
>TRBV2|.|TRBJ2-7|few
TGTGCCAGCACCTCGGACAGCTACGAGCAGTACTTC
CASTSDSYEQYF
>TRBV27|TRBD2|TRBJ2-7|.
TGTGCCAGCAGTTTCGGCGGGAGGTCCTCCTACGAGCAGTACTTC
CASSFGGRSSYEQYF
>TRBV9|.|TRBJ2-1|.
TGTGCCAGCAGCGTATTGAGGGACTGGGGTGAGCAGTTCTTC
CASSVLRDWGEQFF
>TRBV19|.|TRBJ1-3|.
TGTGCCAGTAGCACGTTAACAGGGAACTCTGGAAACACCATATATTTT
CASSTLTGNSGNTIYF
>TRBV15|TRBD2|TRBJ2-5|few
TGTGCCACCAGCAGAGATCCCCCCTCCATTCATAGCGGGGGGGGAGAGACCCAGTACTTC
CATSRDPPSIHSGGGETQYF
>TRBV6-1|.|TRBJ2-7|.
TGTGCCAGCAGTGAAGTGGGGGGTCTATTCTCCTACGAGCAGTACTTC
CASSEVGGLFSYEQYF
>TRBV5-6|TRBD1|TRBJ1-1|.
TGTGCCAGCAGCTCGACCAGTAACAGGGGAATACAGGTCACTGAAGCTTTCTTT
CASSSTSNRGIQVTEAFF
>TRBV7-2|.|TRBJ2-7|few
TGTGCCAGCAGCTCCCAGGTCAGTCCTACAGGCGAGCAGTACTTC
CASSSQVSPTGEQYF
>TRBV2|.|TRBJ2-3|.
TGTGCCAGCAGCGAGACTAGTGATACGCAGTATTTT
CASSETSDTQYF
>TRBV6-5|TRBD1|TRBJ1-4|.
TGTGCCAGCAGTTCGCAGGGGGGAGATGAAAAACTGTTTTTT
CASSSQGGDEKLFF
>TRBV28|.|TRBJ1-2|.
TGTGCCAGCAGACCTACAGGGTCTAGTGGCTACACCTTC
CASRPTGSSGYTF
>TRBV7-2|TRBD2|TRBJ2-5|.
TGTGCCAGCAGCTTACTTGGACTAGCTACAGAGACCCAGTACTTC
CASSLLGLATETQYF
>TRBV29-1|TRBD1|TRBJ1-2|.
TGCAGCATCTCGGACAGGGTAGCGGGCTACACCTTC
CSISDRVAGYTF
>TRBV2|.|TRBJ2-7|.
TGTGCCAGCAGTGCTGGGTCCGCGGTCGAGCAGTACTTC
CASSAGSAVEQYF
>TRBV11-2|.|TRBJ2-7|few
TGTGCCAGCAGCCCCTACGTCTCCTACGAGCAGTACTTC
CASSPYVSYEQYF
>TRBV10-3|.|TRBJ2-7|.
TGTGCCATCAGTGAGTTTAGGCTAGTCGGGAGCTTCGAGCAGTACTTC
CAISEFRLVGSFEQYF
>TRBV5-4|.|TRBJ2-5|.
TGTGCCAGCAGCGCGTCCCCGGGATTAGGGGAGACCCAGTACTTC
CASSASPGLGETQYF
>TRBV6-1|TRBD1|TRBJ2-7|.
TGTGCCAGCAGTGAAGTACCGGGACAGGGCCACGAGCAGTACTTC
CASSEVPGQGHEQYF
>TRBV5-1|.|TRBJ2-3|.
TGCGCCAGCAGCTTGGGGGCAAACACAGATACGCAGTATTTT
CASSLGANTDTQYF
>TRBV9|TRBD2|TRBJ2-3|once
TGTGCCAGCAGCGGCTCCGGGACTAGCGGGAGCACACCCGTGGATACGCAGTATTTT
CASSGSGTSGSTPVDTQYF
>TRBV7-3|TRBD2|TRBJ2-5|.
TGTGCCAGCAGCTTGGGAGTGACTAGCGGGGAGACCCAGTACTTC
CASSLGVTSGETQYF
>TRBV18|.|TRBJ1-6|.
TGTGCCAGCTCACCAGATCGGCCCGGGAATTCACCCCTCCACTTT
CASSPDRPGNSPLHF